The 13 T cell receptor beta chains in this list originate from one sample, sequenced in a study of regulatory and conventional T cells in RAG deficiency (dated by TCRdb to 2016 to 2017). The method was the immunoSEQ multiplex PCR assay. Imported from immuneACCESS, the table was reduced by TCRdb to in-frame sequences with V and J called. These copies leave out some clones; in studies compared against another copy, an unresolved V gene accounts for under half, and the cause of the remainder is not known. This sample gives around 29,000 clones in total; under 95% of them show up just once. Together, the top ten hold roughly 0.82% of the sample. Regulatory T cells were purified from blood as CD4+CD25-high CD127-low cells before genomic DNA extraction. These data are also associated with another study on regulatory T cells. As that second study puts it: In the multiplex PCR, 52 forward TRBV primers and 13 reverse TRBJ primers were used, and assay-based and computational corrections were applied for amplification bias.

Specimen: Tregs sorted from blood. These receptors were collected from a human donor in good health.

This clone was seen a few times. The chain joins TRBV7-8 to TRBJ2-7; unclear D gene. V gave up 5 bases and J gave up 4 bases, with 9 bases separating them. The CDR3 consists of 12 residues. In germline, CDR1 is SGHVS, CDR2 FQNEAQ. The CDR3 coding sequence is TGTGCCAGCAGCGACGTATGGTACGAGCAGTACTTC. Its protein product is CASSDVWYEQYF.

Details on this clone: One junction end does not reproduce the germline sequence, and a read error may be involved. J is TRBJ1-6 and V is TRBV10-3, with D uncertain. CDR1 is ENHRY, CDR2 SYGVKD, per germline. CDR3 length: 13 residues. The CDR3 here is CASSESGNSPLHF. CDR3 DNA: TGCGCCAGCAGTGAGTCTGGGAATTCACCCCTCCACTTT.

This sequence joins TRBV2 and TRBJ1-5; D ambiguous. Germline assignment: CDR1 SNHLY and CDR2 FYNNEI. V lost 6 bases and J 0 bases, leaving 12 bases between the germline ends. There are 15 residues in the CDR3. Written as DNA, the CDR3 is TGTGCCAGCAGCCCCCAGGCGGCTAGCAATCAGCCCCAGCATTTT. It specifies CASSPQAASNQPQHF. Combining the CDR3 with reference TRBV2 and TRBJ1-5 gives the whole variable domain EPEVTQTPSHQVTQMGQEVILRCVPISNHLYFYWYRQILGQKVEFLVSFYNNEISEKSEIFDDQFSVERPDGSNFTLKIRSTKLEDSAMYFCASSPQAASNQPQHFGDGTRLSIL.

The rearrangement joins TRBV14 to TRBJ2-2; maybe TRBD1 (6 bases). The CDR3 length is 15 residues. CDR1 and CDR2 (germline): SGHDN, FVKESK. V lost 2 bases to trimming and J lost 6 bases, with 13 bases between them. The CDR3 is CASSQRRGPPGELFF. The CDR3 DNA reads TGTGCCAGCAGCCAACGCAGGGGTCCCCCCGGGGAGCTGTTTTTT.

V is TRBV6-1 and J is TRBJ1-2; the D gene is possibly TRBD1 (6 bases). CDR1 and CDR2 (germline): MNHNS, SASEGT. V was trimmed by 7 bases and J by 3 bases, leaving 15 bases between them. The CDR3 length is 14 residues. The DNA for the CDR3 is TGTGCCAGCACCCTAAGGGGGATAGACTATGGCTACACCTTC. Translating gives CASTLRGIDYGYTF.

The V and J genes are TRBV7-3 and TRBJ2-5; D gene ambiguous. Germline V gene sequence: CDR1 SGHTA, CDR2 FQGTGA. The CDR3 is 12 amino acids. Trimming stripped 5 bases from V and 5 bases from J, with 9 bases between. This chain's CDR3 is CASSQGRETQYF. As DNA, the CDR3 is TGTGCCAGCAGCCAAGGGCGGGAGACCCAGTACTTC.

The rearrangement uses TRBV5-6 and TRBJ1-1; the D gene is possibly TRBD1 (5 bases). Trimming took off 2 bases at V and 11 bases at J, with 13 bases between the two ends. Germline CDR1 and CDR2: SGHDT and YYEEEE. This CDR3 has 12 residues. The CDR3 DNA follows: TGTGCCAGCAGCTTTTTCGGGGCCTCCGCTTTCTTT. Protein sequence: CASSFFGASAFF.

V and J are TRBV29-1 and TRBJ2-1, with D tentatively TRBD1 (5 bases). Trimming removed 4 bases at V and 5 bases at J, with 15 bases between. The CDR3 is 14 amino acids. CDR1 is SQVTM, CDR2 ANQGSEA, per germline. CDR3 nucleotide sequence: TGCAGCGTTGTTTCCTTGGGGCTGAACAATGAGCAGTTCTTC. It translates to CSVVSLGLNNEQFF.

The J gene is TRBJ1-2, the V gene TRBV5-4, with unresolved D. This CDR3 is built from 13 residues. V lost 4 bases to trimming and J lost 10 bases, with 17 bases between them. CDR1 is SGHNT, CDR2 YYREEE, per germline (reference sequence). CDR3 in amino acids: CASSEPGLSFYTF. The CDR3 nucleotides read TGTGCCAGCAGCGAACCCGGGCTCAGCTTCTACACCTTC.

This clone occurred a few times. The CDR3 DNA reads as TGTGCCAGTAAGCAGGGAAGCACAGATACGCAGTATTTT. It translates to CASKQGSTDTQYF. The chain links TRBV19 to TRBJ2-3, with D possibly TRBD1 on 5 matching bases. Per germline, CDR1 LNHDA and CDR2 SQIVND (reference sequence). This CDR3 spans 13 amino acids. Trimming cost V 7 bases and J 0 bases, with 8 bases left between them.

This sequence joins TRBV19 and TRBJ2-5; 10 bases agree with TRBD1. CDR1 and CDR2 (germline): LNHDA, SQIVND (reference sequence). This CDR3 contains 15 residues. The V and J ends lost 5 bases and 4 bases, in that order; junction bases with no gene match: 7. CDR3: CASSPRQGAGETQYF. The CDR3 nucleotides are TGTGCCAGTAGTCCACGACAGGGGGCGGGAGAGACCCAGTACTTC. Together with reference TRBV19 and TRBJ2-5, the CDR3 gives the full variable domain: DGGITQSPKYLFRKEGQNVTLSCEQNLNHDAMYWYRQDPGQGLRLIYYSQIVNDFQKGDIAEGYSVSREKKESFPLTVTSAQKNPTAFYLCASSPRQGAGETQYFGPGTRLLVL.

V usage is TRBV11-2 and J usage is TRBJ2-7; 7 positions agree with TRBD1. The CDR3 length is 15 residues. V shed 5 bases and J 2 bases; nucleotides not matched to a gene: 9. Germline CDR1 reads SGHAT; CDR2 reads FQNNGV. CDR3 loop: CASSPRQGAAYEQYF. Here the CDR3 DNA reads TGTGCCAGCAGCCCCCGACAGGGAGCAGCCTACGAGCAGTACTTC.

The chain combines TRBV7-9 with TRBJ1-2; D possibly corresponds to TRBD1 (5 bases). V was trimmed by 1 base and J by 4 bases, leaving 7 bases between them. CDR1 is SEHNR, CDR2 FQNEAQ, per germline (reference sequence). The CDR3 runs 13 residues. The CDR3 reads CASSLGQIYGYTF. The CDR3 DNA reads as TGTGCCAGCAGCTTAGGACAGATCTATGGCTACACCTTC.